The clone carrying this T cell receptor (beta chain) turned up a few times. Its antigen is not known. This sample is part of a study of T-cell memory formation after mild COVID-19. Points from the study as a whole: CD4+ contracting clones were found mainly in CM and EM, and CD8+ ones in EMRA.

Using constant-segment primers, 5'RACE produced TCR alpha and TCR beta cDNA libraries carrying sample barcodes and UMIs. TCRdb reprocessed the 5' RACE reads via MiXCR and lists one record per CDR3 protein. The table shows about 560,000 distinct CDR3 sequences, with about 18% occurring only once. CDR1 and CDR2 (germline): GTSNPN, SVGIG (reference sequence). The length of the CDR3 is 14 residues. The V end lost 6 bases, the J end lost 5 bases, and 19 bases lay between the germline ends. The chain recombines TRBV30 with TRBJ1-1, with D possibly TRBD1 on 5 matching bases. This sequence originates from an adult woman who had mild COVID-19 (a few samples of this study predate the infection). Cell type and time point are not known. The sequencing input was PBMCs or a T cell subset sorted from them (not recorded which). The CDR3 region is CACPPVGVWTEAFF. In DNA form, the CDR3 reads TGTGCCTGTCCCCCCGTGGGGGTGTGGACTGAAGCTTTCTTT.